This TCR beta chain was sequenced for a study of T cells in Graves' hyperthyroidism and ophthalmopathy. The sample holds a few counts of this clonotype. Amplification of TCR beta CDR3 regions used RNA as the template. TCR CDR3 regions were first amplified by RT-PCR with HTBI primers. TCRdb reprocessed the multiplex PCR reads via MiXCR and lists one record per CDR3 protein. The sample has roughly 400,000 distinct CDR3 sequences, approximately 25% seen once. This sequence was found in a man aged 45-60 years with Graves' hyperthyroidism. The sequencing sample was made of blood.

The chain's CDR3 is CATSGIGSTDTQYF. The CDR3 DNA reads as TGTGCCACCTCCGGGATTGGAAGCACAGATACGCAGTATTTT. The chain combines TRBV12-3 or TRBV12-4 with TRBJ2-3; TRBD2 might be the D (5 bases). Trimming shortened V by 10 bases and J by 0 bases, and 14 bases separated the two germline ends. The CDR3 has 14 amino acids.